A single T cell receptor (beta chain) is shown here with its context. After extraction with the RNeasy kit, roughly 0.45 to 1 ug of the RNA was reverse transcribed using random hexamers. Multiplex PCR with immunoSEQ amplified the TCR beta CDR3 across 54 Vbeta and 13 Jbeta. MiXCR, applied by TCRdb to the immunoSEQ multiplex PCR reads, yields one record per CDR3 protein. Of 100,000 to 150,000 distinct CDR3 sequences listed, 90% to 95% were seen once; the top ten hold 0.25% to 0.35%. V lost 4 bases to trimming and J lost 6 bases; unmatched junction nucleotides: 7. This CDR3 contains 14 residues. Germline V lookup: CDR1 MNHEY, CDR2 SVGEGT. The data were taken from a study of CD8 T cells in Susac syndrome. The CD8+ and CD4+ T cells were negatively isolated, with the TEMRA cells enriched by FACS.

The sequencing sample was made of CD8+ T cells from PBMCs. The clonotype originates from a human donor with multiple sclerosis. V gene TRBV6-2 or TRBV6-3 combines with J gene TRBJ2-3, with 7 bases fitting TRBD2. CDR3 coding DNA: TGTGCCAGCAGTTCCGGGGGGATTGGTGATACGCAGTATTTT. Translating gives CASSSGGIGDTQYF.